The 21 T cell receptor beta chains below all came from one sample that was sequenced in a study of T cell repertoires in cytomegalovirus infection. Via MiXCR, TCRdb re-called the reads, giving one row per CDR3 protein. The profile shows 650,000 to 850,000 distinct CDR3 sequences, roughly 28% of them singletons. These receptors are not linked to any known antigen. The material sequenced was cultured CD8+ T cells from PBMCs, taken from culture after CMV antigen stimulation. The source of these receptors is a human donor in good health (CMV status not recorded). Some clones in this sample may be carry-over from other donors' samples.

The V gene is TRBV12-5, the J gene TRBJ1-1, with a tentative D call TRBD1 (5 bases). The CDR3 is 13 residues long. Trimming shortened V by 3 bases and J by 3 bases, and 8 bases separated the two germline ends. Germline CDR1 LGHNT, CDR2 FRNRAP. CDR3 region: CASGFAGYTEAFF. The CDR3 nucleotides read TGTGCTAGTGGTTTTGCAGGGTACACTGAAGCTTTCTTT.

Ten or more counts support this clonotype. The rearrangement joins TRBV28 to TRBJ1-5, with a weak D call TRBD1 (6 bases). Trimming removed 5 bases at V and 3 bases at J, with 11 bases between. There are 14 residues in the CDR3. The germline CDR1 and CDR2 sequences are MDHEN and SYDVKM. The CDR3 here is CASSKSGDNQPQHF. In DNA, the CDR3 is TGTGCCAGCAGTAAGTCAGGGGACAATCAGCCCCAGCATTTT.

V gene TRBV7-4 combines with J gene TRBJ1-2; TRBD1 matches 9 bases. Germline-derived CDR1 and CDR2 are SGHVT and SQSDAQ. Trimming at V came to 5 bases and at J to 3 bases, leaving 10 bases not matched to a gene. This CDR3 is 16 amino acids long. In nucleotides, the CDR3 is TGTGCCAGCAGCCCGGGACAGGGCTTCTTTCACTATGGCTACACCTTC. It translates to CASSPGQGFFHYGYTF.

CDR3 sequence reads: CASSLSNSYYGYTF. CDR3 coding DNA: TGTGCCAGCAGTTTATCCAACAGTTACTATGGCTACACCTTC. This chain connects TRBV27 to TRBJ1-2; no clear D gene. The CDR3 totals 14 residues. The V gene lost 0 bases and the J gene lost 3 bases, with 8 bases spanning the gap. CDR1 is MNHEY and CDR2 is SMNVEV in the germline V gene (reference sequence).

V usage is TRBV27 and J usage is TRBJ2-3, with 7 bases fitting TRBD2. Trimming took 9 bases from V and 2 from J; bases not matched to a gene: 11. Germline lookup yields CDR1 MNHEY and CDR2 SMNVEV (reference sequence). The CDR3 is made up of 15 amino acids. Here the CDR3 DNA reads TGTGCCAGTAAAATAGGGCTAGCGGACACAGATACGCAGTATTTT. Translating gives CASKIGLADTDTQYF.

This clonotype was counted only a few times. The chain combines TRBV7-9 with TRBJ2-5; no clear D gene. Deletions cut 6 bases from V and 4 bases from J, with 12 bases between. Germline lookup yields CDR1 SEHNR and CDR2 FQNEAQ (reference sequence). This CDR3 comprises 13 residues. CDR3 in amino acids: CASRDPRRETQYF. The DNA of the CDR3 is TGTGCCAGCAGGGATCCTAGGAGAGAGACCCAGTACTTC.

This chain connects TRBV10-3 to TRBJ1-3; D is unresolved. V was pared by 5 bases and J by 0 bases, with 14 bases between. The germline V gene encodes CDR1 ENHRY and CDR2 SYGVKD. This CDR3 has 16 amino acids. The CDR3 nucleotides read TGTGCCATCAGTCTACACGGAGGGTCCTCTGGAAACACCATATATTTT. This sequence encodes CAISLHGGSSGNTIYF.

This clonotype occurred a few times. The CDR3 DNA reads as TGCAGCGTTGCGGGGGCCGATTCTACCTACGAGCAGTACTTC. This encodes CSVAGADSTYEQYF. The chain joins TRBV29-1 to TRBJ2-7; D may match TRBD1 or TRBD2 (6 bases each). The CDR3 totals 14 residues. Germline assignment: CDR1 SQVTM and CDR2 ANQGSEA. With 4 bases removed from V and 2 bases from J, the gap between germline ends came to 15 bases.

The chain couples TRBV28 to TRBJ1-4; tentatively, D is TRBD1 (5 bases). Trimming removed 5 bases at V and 12 bases at J, with 19 bases between. The CDR3 consists of 14 residues. CDR1 is MDHEN and CDR2 is SYDVKM in the germline V gene. Written as DNA, the CDR3 is TGTGCCAGCAGTCAGACAGTTGCGCTTTTAGAACTGTTTTTT. Residues: CASSQTVALLELFF.

The gene calls are TRBV4-1 and TRBJ2-7; D possibly uses TRBD1 or TRBD2 (5 bases each). Germline V gives CDR1 MGHRA, CDR2 YSYEKL. V dropped 0 bases and J dropped 4 bases, with 22 bases sitting between them. This CDR3 comprises 18 residues. The CDR3: CASSQEGPGGPPMYEQYF. DNA of the CDR3: TGCGCCAGCAGCCAAGAGGGACCTGGAGGCCCCCCCATGTACGAGCAGTACTTC.

This chain uses TRBV2 with TRBJ2-1, with 8 bases aligning to TRBD2. Trimming removed 5 bases from V and 7 bases from J; junction bases left unmatched: 7. This CDR3 contains 14 residues. Germline CDR1 reads SNHLY; CDR2 reads FYNNEI. The CDR3 region is CASSRPGGSNEQFF. The DNA of the CDR3 is TGTGCCAGCAGTCGCCCGGGGGGGAGTAATGAGCAGTTCTTC. The whole variable domain, filled in from reference TRBV2 and TRBJ2-1, reads EPEVTQTPSHQVTQMGQEVILRCVPISNHLYFYWYRQILGQKVEFLVSFYNNEISEKSEIFDDQFSVERPDGSNFTLKIRSTKLEDSAMYFCASSRPGGSNEQFFGPGTRLTVL.

This clonotype was found a few times. V and J are TRBV15 and TRBJ1-2, with TRBD1 identical over 10 bases. The CDR3 is made up of 15 amino acids. Trimming at V came to 2 bases and at J to 8 bases, leaving 8 bases not matched to a gene. Germline CDR1 and CDR2: LNHNV and YYDKDF (reference sequence). The CDR3: CATSRTGTGALGYTF. The CDR3, as DNA: TGTGCCACCAGCAGAACTGGGACAGGGGCGCTGGGCTACACCTTC.

This chain links TRBV4-2 with TRBJ2-1, with 7 bases matching TRBD2. V shed 0 bases, J shed 0 bases, and the junction held 5 bases outside the gene matches. The CDR3 has 17 residues. Germline CDR1 is LGHNA and CDR2 is YNFKEQ. The CDR3 loop reads CASSQDRGDYSYNEQFF. The CDR3 bases are TGTGCCAGCAGCCAAGATAGAGGGGACTACTCCTACAATGAGCAGTTCTTC.

The genes are TRBV4-1 and TRBJ1-5; D unclear. Germline V CDR1 and CDR2: MGHRA, YSYEKL. The ends were cut back, 0 bases at V and 4 bases at J, with 10 bases in the middle. The CDR3 runs 15 residues. CDR3 loop: CASSQDTRYNQPQHF. CDR3 sequence (DNA): TGCGCCAGCAGCCAAGATACGAGATATAATCAGCCCCAGCATTTT.

In regard to this clonotype: The conserved closing phenylalanine or tryptophan is absent in this CDR3, likely reflecting a read error. The rearrangement uses TRBV11-2 and TRBJ2-1; TRBD1 might be the D (5 bases). Trimming shortened V by 5 bases and J by 0 bases, and 11 bases separated the two germline ends. This CDR3 is built from 15 residues. Germline CDR1 SGHAT, CDR2 FQNNGV. CDR3 residues: CASSATGSSYNEQFI. For the CDR3, the DNA is TGTGCCAGCAGCGCAACAGGAAGCTCCTACAATGAGCAGTTCATC.

This clonotype has a handful of counts. The V call is TRBV28, the J call TRBJ1-2; 9 nucleotides line up with TRBD1. The CDR3 sequence is 18 residues long. Trimming removed 3 bases from V and 0 bases from J; junction bases left unmatched: 11. Germline CDR1 and CDR2: MDHEN and SYDVKM. CDR3 nucleotides: TGTGCCAGCAGTTTCCACCGGGACAGGGAGAAAGCTAACTATGGCTACACCTTC. Its translation: CASSFHRDREKANYGYTF.

The chain uses TRBV7-9 and TRBJ1-1, with D hard to call. The CDR3 loop spans 12 amino acids. Germline-derived CDR1 and CDR2 are SEHNR and FQNEAQ (reference sequence). Trimming removed 1 base at V and 6 bases at J, with 6 bases between. The CDR3 coding sequence is TGTGCCAGCAGCTTAGATCGCCCTGAAGCTTTCTTT. Translation: CASSLDRPEAFF. The full variable domain, rest sourced from reference TRBV7-9 and TRBJ1-1, is DTGVSQNPRHKITKRGQNVTFRCDPISEHNRLYWYRQTLGQGPEFLTYFQNEAQLEKSRLLSDRFSAERPKGSFSTLEIQRTEQGDSAMYLCASSLDRPEAFFGQGTRLTVV.

The genes are TRBV9 and TRBJ1-5; D unclear. This CDR3 has 15 residues. V lost 5 bases and J 4 bases, leaving 16 bases between the germline ends. The germline gives CDR1 SGDLS, CDR2 YYNGEE. The CDR3 bases are TGTGCCAGCAGTGAAACTCCGGGAGTGAATCAGCCCCAGCATTTT. This codes for CASSETPGVNQPQHF.

This clonotype was counted at least ten times. The chain combines TRBV6-1 with TRBJ2-6; D gene ambiguous. V gave up 8 bases and J gave up 0 bases, with 8 bases separating them. The CDR3 is made up of 14 amino acids. Germline V CDR1 and CDR2: MNHNS, SASEGT. The CDR3 sequence: CASLPTSGANVLTF. For the CDR3, the DNA is TGTGCCAGCCTTCCGACCTCTGGGGCCAACGTCCTGACTTTC.

The gene calls are TRBV9 and TRBJ2-3; a possible D gene is TRBD1 (5 bases). V lost 6 bases, J lost 3 bases, and 17 bases lay in between. CDR3 size: 15 residues. Germline V lookup: CDR1 SGDLS, CDR2 YYNGEE. For the CDR3, the DNA is TGTGCCAGCACCCGTAAGGGCAGGGAAACAGATACGCAGTATTTT. It yields the protein CASTRKGRETDTQYF.

The J gene is TRBJ2-7, the V gene TRBV10-3; D ambiguous. Germline V CDR1 and CDR2: ENHRY, SYGVKD. V was cut by 10 bases and J by 7 bases, with 14 bases left in between. The CDR3 extends over 11 amino acids. For the CDR3, the DNA is TGTGCCACACTGACAACGCGGGAGCAGTACGTC. Translating gives CATLTTREQYV.